This T cell receptor beta chain was obtained from a study of blood T cell repertoires in COVID-19. Trimming left V 5 bases short and J 5 bases short, with 18 bases between. The CDR3 is made up of 15 amino acids. The germline V gene encodes CDR1 LGHNA and CDR2 YSLEER. As handled by the study authors: Scientists estimated how many nucleated cells there were by amplifying reference gene primers. Here immunoSEQ multiplex PCR was the method, and the copy in TCRdb shows in-frame clones only, minus some. V and J calls and clone size are as listed in that table; D and trimming were resolved from the DNA. The table has approximately 44,000 clones, 85% to 95% seen once. It was during active infection that Seattle patients were enrolled and then longitudinally followed.

Sequencing input: peripheral blood. This sequence was found in a man aged 50-60 years with COVID-19, enrolled during active disease. V and J are TRBV4-3 and TRBJ2-5; the D gene is possibly TRBD1 (6 bases). The CDR3: CASSIAGTSGETQYF. The CDR3 DNA reads TGCGCCAGCAGCATAGCCGGGACAAGTGGGGAGACCCAGTACTTC.